This T cell receptor (beta chain) was sequenced in a study of blood T cell repertoires in COVID-19. Looking at the study overall: Material from acute and convalescent COVID-19 was sourced from the United States, Italy and Spain.

Sequencing was performed with immunoSEQ multiplex PCR; in TCRdb, only in-frame clones are kept and a portion is missing. Here the sample spans some 95,000 clones, around 93% being singletons. The V gene end was trimmed by 2 bases and the J gene end by 2 bases; junction bases not matched to a gene: 2. CDR3 length equals 14 residues. CDR1 and CDR2 (germline): SGDLS, YYNGEE. Notes on this clone: In the same sample, other DNA sequences code for this CDR3.

The chain combines TRBV9 with TRBJ2-5, with 8 bases lining up with TRBD2. Material for sequencing was peripheral blood. This clonotype originated in a human donor with active COVID-19. The donor label of this sample is uncertain. The CDR3 here is CASSVGGAQETQYF. The CDR3 nucleotides are TGTGCCAGCAGCGTCGGGGGGGCGCAAGAGACCCAGTACTTC.